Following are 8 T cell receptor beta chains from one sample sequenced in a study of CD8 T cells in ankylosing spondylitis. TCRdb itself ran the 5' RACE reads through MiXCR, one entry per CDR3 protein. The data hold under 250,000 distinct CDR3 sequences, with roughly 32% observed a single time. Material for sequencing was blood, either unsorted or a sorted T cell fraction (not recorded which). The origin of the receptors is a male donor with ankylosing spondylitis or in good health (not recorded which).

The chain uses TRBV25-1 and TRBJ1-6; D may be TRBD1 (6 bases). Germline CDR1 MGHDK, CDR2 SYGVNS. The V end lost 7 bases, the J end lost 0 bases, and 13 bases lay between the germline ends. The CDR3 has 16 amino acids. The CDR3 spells CASKGRGSSYNSPLHF. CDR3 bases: TGTGCCAGCAAGGGCAGGGGTAGCTCCTATAATTCACCCCTCCACTTT. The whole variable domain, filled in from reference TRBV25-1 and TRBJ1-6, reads EADIYQTPRYLVIGTGKKITLECSQTMGHDKMYWYQQDPGMELHLIHYSYGVNSTEKGDLSSESTVSRIRTEHFPLTLESARPSHTSQYLCASKGRGSSYNSPLHFGNGTRLTVT.

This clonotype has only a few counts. The CDR3 sequence is CSVGKAETYEQYF. In DNA, the CDR3 is TGCAGCGTTGGAAAGGCAGAAACCTACGAGCAGTACTTC. The chain uses TRBV29-1 and TRBJ2-7, with no clear D. V dropped 4 bases and J dropped 2 bases, with 12 bases sitting between them. CDR3 size: 13 residues. Germline V CDR1 and CDR2: SQVTM, ANQGSEA.

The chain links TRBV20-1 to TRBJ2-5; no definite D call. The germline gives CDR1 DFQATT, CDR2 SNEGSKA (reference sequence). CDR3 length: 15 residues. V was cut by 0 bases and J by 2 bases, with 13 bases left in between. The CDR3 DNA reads TGCAGTGCTAGAGACGCCTCGGGCCGGCAAGAGACCCAGTACTTC. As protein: CSARDASGRQETQYF.

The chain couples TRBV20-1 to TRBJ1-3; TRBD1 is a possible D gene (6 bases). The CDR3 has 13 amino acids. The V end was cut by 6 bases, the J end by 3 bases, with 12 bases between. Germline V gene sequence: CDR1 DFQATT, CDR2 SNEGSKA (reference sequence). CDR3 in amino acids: CSARGPYGNTIYF. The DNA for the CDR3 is TGCAGTGCCAGGGGACCTTATGGAAACACCATATATTTT.

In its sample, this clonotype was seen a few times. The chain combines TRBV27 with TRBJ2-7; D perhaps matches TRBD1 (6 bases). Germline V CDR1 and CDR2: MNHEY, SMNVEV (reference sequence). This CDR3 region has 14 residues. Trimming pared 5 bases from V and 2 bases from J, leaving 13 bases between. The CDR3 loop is CASSLGQFTYEQYF. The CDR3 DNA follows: TGTGCCAGCAGTCTCGGACAGTTTACCTACGAGCAGTACTTC.

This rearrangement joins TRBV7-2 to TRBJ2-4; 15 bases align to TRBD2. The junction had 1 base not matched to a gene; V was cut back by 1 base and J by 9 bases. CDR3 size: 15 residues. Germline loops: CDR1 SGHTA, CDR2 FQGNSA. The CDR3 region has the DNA TGTGCCAGCAGCTTAGAGGGACTAGCGGGGGGCATTCAGTACTTC. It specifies CASSLEGLAGGIQYF.

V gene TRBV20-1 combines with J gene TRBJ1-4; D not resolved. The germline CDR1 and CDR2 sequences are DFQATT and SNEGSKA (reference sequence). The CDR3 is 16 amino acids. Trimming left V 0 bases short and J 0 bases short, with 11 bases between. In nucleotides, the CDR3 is TGCAGTGCTAGAGATACCCGCGCAGCAACTAATGAAAAACTGTTTTTT. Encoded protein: CSARDTRAATNEKLFF.

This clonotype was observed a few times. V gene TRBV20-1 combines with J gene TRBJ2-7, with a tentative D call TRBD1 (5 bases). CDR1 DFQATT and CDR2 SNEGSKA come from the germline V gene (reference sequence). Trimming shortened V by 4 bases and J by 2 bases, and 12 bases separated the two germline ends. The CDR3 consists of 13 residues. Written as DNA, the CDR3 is TGCAGTGCTATGCGGACAAGTACCTACGAGCAGTACTTC. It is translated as CSAMRTSTYEQYF.